The source of this T cell receptor beta chain is a study of blood T cell dynamics during melanoma immunotherapy. Study-wide context: Patients with metastatic melanoma got pembrolizumab or nivolumab-ipilimumab as first-line care.

The assay was immunoSEQ multiplex PCR, and TCRdb's table has in-frame clones only and misses some. The sample has some 11,000 clones; roughly 90% are singletons. Regarding time point: week 3, after first cycle of checkpoint inhibitor. Trimming left V 11 bases short and J 6 bases short, with 14 bases between. The CDR3 is 11 amino acids. Germline assignment: CDR1 SEHNR and CDR2 FQNEAQ (reference sequence). The chain has TRBV7-9 and TRBJ2-7, with D possibly being TRBD1 (5 bases). The clonotype was recovered from a human donor with melanoma. Sequencing was performed on blood, taken from a patient treated with checkpoint blockade. CDR3 bases: TGTGCCGGATTCCAGGGATTCGAGCAGTACTTC. Translation: CAGFQGFEQYF.